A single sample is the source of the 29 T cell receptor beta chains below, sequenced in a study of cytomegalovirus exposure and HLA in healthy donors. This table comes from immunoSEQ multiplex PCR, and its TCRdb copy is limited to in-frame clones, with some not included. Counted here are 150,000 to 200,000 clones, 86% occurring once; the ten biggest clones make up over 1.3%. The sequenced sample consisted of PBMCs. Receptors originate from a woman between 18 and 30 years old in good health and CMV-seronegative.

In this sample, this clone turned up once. CDR3 sequence reads: CASSLTGLQETQYF. The CDR3 nucleotides are TGTGCCAGCAGCCTAACGGGACTCCAAGAGACCCAGTACTTC. The V call is TRBV5-6, the J call TRBJ2-5; tentatively, D is TRBD2 (6 bases). This CDR3 has 14 amino acids. Trimming cost V 4 bases and J 1 base, with 11 bases left between them. Looked up from germline, CDR1 is SGHDT and CDR2 is YYEEEE.

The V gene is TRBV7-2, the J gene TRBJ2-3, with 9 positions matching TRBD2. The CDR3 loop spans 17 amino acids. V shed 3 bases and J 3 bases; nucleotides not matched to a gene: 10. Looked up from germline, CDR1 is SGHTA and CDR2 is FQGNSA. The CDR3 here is CASSFLSAGGRTDTQYF. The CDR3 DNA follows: TGTGCCAGCAGCTTCTTATCAGCGGGAGGTCGGACAGATACGCAGTATTTT. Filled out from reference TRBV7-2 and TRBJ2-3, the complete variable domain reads GAGVSQSPSNKVTEKGKDVELRCDPISGHTALYWYRQSLGQGLEFLIYFQGNSAPDKSGLPSDRFSAERTGGSVSTLTIQRTQQEDSAVYLCASSFLSAGGRTDTQYFGPGTRLTVL.

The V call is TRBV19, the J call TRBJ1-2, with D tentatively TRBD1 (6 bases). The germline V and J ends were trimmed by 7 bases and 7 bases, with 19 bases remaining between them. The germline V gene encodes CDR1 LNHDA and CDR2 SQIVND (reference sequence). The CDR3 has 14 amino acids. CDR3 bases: TGTGCCAGTATTGGGGGCTACCGACGAGGTGGCTACACCTTC. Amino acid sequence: CASIGGYRRGGYTF.

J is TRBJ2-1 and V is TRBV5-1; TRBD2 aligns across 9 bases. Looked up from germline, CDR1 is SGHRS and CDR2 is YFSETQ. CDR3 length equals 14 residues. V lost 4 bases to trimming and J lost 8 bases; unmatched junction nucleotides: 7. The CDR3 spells CASSPAGGNYEQFF. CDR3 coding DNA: TGCGCCAGCAGCCCGGCGGGGGGGAACTATGAGCAGTTCTTC. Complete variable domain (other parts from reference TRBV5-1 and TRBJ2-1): KAGVTQTPRYLIKTRGQQVTLSCSPISGHRSVSWYQQTPGQGLQFLFEYFSETQRNKGNFPGRFSGRQFSNSRSEMNVSTLELGDSALYLCASSPAGGNYEQFFGPGTRLTVL.

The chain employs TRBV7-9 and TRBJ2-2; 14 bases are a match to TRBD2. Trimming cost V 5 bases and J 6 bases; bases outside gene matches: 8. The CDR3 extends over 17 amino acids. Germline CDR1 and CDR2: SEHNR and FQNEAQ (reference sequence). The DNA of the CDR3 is TGTGCCAGCAGCAGGGGTGGGACTAGCGGGAGTCCCGGGGAGCTGTTTTTT. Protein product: CASSRGGTSGSPGELFF.

CDR3 in DNA: TGTGCCAGCAGCTTAGATTTAGCGGGGGGTTTGGAGCAGTACTTC. Protein product: CASSLDLAGGLEQYF. The chain has TRBV11-2 and TRBJ2-7, with 10 bases lining up with TRBD2. The ends lost 0 bases at V and 7 bases at J; junction bases unmatched: 6. The germline V gene has CDR1 SGHAT and CDR2 FQNNGV. The CDR3 has 15 amino acids.

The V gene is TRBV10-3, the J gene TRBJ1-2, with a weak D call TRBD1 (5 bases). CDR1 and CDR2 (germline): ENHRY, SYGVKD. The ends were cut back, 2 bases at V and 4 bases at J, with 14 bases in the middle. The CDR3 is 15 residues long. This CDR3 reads CAISEMGRESYGYTF. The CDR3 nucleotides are TGTGCCATCAGTGAGATGGGGCGGGAAAGCTATGGCTACACCTTC.

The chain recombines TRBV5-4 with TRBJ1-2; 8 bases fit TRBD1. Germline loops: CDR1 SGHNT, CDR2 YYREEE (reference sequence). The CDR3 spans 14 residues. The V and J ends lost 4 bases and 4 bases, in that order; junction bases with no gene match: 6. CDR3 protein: CASSTRGLGYGYTF. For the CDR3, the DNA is TGTGCCAGCAGCACCAGGGGGCTAGGCTATGGCTACACCTTC.

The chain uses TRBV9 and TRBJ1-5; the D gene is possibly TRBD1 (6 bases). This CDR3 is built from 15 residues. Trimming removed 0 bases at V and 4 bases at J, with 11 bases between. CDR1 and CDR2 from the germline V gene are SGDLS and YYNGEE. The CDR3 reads CASSVGGGLNQPQHF. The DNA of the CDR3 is TGTGCCAGCAGCGTAGGCGGGGGCCTTAATCAGCCCCAGCATTTT.

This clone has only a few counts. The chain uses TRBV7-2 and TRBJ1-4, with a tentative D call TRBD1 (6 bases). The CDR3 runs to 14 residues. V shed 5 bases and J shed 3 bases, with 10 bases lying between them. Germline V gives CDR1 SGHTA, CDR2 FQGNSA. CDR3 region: CASSATGSNEKLFF. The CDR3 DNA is TGTGCCAGCAGCGCAACAGGGTCTAATGAAAAACTGTTTTTT. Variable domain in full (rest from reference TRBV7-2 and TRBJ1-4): GAGVSQSPSNKVTEKGKDVELRCDPISGHTALYWYRQSLGQGLEFLIYFQGNSAPDKSGLPSDRFSAERTGGSVSTLTIQRTQQEDSAVYLCASSATGSNEKLFFGSGTQLSVL.

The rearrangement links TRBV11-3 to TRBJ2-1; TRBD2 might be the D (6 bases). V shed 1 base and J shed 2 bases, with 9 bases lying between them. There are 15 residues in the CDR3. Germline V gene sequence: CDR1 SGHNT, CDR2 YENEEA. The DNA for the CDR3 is TGTGCCAGCAGCTTAGGTACGGGAGCCTACAATGAGCAGTTCTTC. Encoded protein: CASSLGTGAYNEQFF.

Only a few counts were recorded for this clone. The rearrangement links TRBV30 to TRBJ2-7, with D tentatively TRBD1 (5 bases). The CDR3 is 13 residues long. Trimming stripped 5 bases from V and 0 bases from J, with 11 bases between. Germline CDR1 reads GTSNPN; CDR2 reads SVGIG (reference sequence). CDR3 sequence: CAWGHIASYEQYF. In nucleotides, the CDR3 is TGTGCCTGGGGACACATTGCCTCCTACGAGCAGTACTTC.

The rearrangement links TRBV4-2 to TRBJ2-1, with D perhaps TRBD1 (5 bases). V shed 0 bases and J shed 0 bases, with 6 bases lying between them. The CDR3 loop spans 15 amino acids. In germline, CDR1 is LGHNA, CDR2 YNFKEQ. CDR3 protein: CASSQDRVSYNEQFF. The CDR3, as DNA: TGTGCCAGCAGCCAAGACAGGGTCTCCTACAATGAGCAGTTCTTC.

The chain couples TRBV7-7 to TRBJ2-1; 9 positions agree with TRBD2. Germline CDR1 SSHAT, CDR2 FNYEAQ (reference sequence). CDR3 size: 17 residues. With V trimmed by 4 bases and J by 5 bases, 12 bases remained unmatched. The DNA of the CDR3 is TGTGCCAGCAGCTCAAGAATTTCTAGCGGGGCCCACAATGAGCAGTTCTTC. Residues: CASSSRISSGAHNEQFF. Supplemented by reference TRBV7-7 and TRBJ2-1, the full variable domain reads GAGVSQSPRYKVTKRGQDVTLRCDPISSHATLYWYQQALGQGPEFLTYFNYEAQPDKSGLPSDRFSAERPEGSISTLTIQRTEQRDSAMYRCASSSRISSGAHNEQFFGPGTRLTVL.

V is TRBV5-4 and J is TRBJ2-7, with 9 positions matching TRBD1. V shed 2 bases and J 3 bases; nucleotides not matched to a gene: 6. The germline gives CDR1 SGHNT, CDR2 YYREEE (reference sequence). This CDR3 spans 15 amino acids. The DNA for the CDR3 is TGTGCCAGCAGCTTCGCGGGACAGGGCAACTACGAGCAGTACTTC. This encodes CASSFAGQGNYEQYF.

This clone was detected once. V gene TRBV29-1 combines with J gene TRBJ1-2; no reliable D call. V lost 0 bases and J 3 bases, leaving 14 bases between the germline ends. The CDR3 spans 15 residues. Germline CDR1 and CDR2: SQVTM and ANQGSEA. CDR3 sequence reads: CSVEDPRGLHYGYTF. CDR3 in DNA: TGCAGCGTTGAAGATCCCCGCGGACTTCACTATGGCTACACCTTC.

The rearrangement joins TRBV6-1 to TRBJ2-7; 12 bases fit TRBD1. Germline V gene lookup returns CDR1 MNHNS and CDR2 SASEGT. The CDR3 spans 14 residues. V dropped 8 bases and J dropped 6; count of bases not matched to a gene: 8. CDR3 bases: TGTGCCAGCGTAGGGACAGGGGGCGTGGGCGAGCAGTACTTC. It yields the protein CASVGTGGVGEQYF.

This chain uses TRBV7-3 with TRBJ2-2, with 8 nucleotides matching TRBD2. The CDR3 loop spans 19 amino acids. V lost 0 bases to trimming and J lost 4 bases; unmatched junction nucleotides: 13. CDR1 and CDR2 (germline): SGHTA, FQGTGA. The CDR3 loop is CASSLTAPLGTRGTGELFF. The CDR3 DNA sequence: TGTGCCAGCAGCTTAACCGCCCCGCTTGGGACTAGAGGCACCGGGGAGCTGTTTTTT.

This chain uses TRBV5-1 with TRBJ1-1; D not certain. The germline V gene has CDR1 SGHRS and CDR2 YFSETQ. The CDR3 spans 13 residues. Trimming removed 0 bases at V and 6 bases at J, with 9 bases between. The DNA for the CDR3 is TGCGCCAGCAGCTTGGCCGGTTTGCCTGAAGCTTTCTTT. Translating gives CASSLAGLPEAFF. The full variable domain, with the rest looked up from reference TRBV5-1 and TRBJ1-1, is KAGVTQTPRYLIKTRGQQVTLSCSPISGHRSVSWYQQTPGQGLQFLFEYFSETQRNKGNFPGRFSGRQFSNSRSEMNVSTLELGDSALYLCASSLAGLPEAFFGQGTRLTVV.

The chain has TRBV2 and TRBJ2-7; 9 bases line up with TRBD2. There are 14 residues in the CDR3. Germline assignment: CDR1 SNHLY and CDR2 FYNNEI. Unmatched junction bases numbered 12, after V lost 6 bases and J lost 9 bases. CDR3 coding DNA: TGTGCCAGCAGAGGACTAGCGAATCCGGAGGGGCAGTACTTC. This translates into CASRGLANPEGQYF. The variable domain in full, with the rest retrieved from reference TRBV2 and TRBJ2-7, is EPEVTQTPSHQVTQMGQEVILRCVPISNHLYFYWYRQILGQKVEFLVSFYNNEISEKSEIFDDQFSVERPDGSNFTLKIRSTKLEDSAMYFCASRGLANPEGQYFGPGTRLTVT.

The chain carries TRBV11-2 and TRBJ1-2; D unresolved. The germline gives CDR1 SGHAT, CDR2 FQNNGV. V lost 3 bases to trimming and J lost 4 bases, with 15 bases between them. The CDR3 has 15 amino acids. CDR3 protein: CASSFRLTESYGYTF. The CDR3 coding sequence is TGTGCCAGCAGCTTCAGATTAACAGAGAGCTATGGCTACACCTTC.

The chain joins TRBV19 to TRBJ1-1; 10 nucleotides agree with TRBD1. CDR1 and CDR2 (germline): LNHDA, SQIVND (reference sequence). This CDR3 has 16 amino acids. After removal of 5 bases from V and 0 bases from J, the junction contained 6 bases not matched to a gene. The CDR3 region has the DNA TGTGCCAGTAGTTTTCCGGGACAGGGGATGAACACTGAAGCTTTCTTT. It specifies CASSFPGQGMNTEAFF.

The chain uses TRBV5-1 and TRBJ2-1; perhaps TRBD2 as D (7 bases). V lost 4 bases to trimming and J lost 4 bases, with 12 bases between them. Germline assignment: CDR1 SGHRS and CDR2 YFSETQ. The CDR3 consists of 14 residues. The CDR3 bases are TGCGCCAGCAGCGCGGGGGCAGCTTACAATGAGCAGTTCTTC. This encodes CASSAGAAYNEQFF.

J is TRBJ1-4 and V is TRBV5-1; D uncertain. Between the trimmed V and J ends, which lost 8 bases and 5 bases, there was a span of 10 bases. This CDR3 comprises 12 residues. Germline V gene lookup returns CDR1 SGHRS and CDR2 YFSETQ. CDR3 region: CASTRSNEKLFF. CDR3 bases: TGCGCCAGTACAAGATCCAATGAAAAACTGTTTTTT.

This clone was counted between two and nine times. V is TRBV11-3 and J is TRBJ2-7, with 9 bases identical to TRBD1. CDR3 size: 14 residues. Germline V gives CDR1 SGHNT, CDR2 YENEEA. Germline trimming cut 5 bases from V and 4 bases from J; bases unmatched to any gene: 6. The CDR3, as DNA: TGTGCCAGCAGCCCAGGAGACAGGGGGTACGAGCAGTACTTC. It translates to CASSPGDRGYEQYF.

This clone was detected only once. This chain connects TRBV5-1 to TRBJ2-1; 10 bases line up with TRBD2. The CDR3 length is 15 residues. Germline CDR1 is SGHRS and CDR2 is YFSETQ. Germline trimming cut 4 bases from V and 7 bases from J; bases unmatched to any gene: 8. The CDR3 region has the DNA TGCGCCAGCAGCCAGAAGCGGGGGGGCTTGAATGAGCAGTTCTTC. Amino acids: CASSQKRGGLNEQFF.

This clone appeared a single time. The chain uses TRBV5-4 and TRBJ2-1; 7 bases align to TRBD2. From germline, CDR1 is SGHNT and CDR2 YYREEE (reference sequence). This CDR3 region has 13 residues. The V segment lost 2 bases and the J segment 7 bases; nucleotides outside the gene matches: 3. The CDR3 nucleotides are TGTGCCAGCAGCTTATTGGGGGGGAATGAGCAGTTCTTC. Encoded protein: CASSLLGGNEQFF.

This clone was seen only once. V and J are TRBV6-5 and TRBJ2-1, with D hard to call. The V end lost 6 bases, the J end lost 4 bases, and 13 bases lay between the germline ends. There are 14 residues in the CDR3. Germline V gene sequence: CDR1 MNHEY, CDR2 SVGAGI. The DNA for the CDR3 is TGTGCCAGCAGCCCAAACTCGCAATACAATGAGCAGTTCTTC. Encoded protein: CASSPNSQYNEQFF.

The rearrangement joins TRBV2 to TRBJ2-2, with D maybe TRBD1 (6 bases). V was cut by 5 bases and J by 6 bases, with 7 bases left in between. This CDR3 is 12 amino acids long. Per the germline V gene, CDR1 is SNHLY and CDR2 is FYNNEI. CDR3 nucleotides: TGTGCCAGCAGTCAGGGGCCCGGGGAGCTGTTTTTT. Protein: CASSQGPGELFF.